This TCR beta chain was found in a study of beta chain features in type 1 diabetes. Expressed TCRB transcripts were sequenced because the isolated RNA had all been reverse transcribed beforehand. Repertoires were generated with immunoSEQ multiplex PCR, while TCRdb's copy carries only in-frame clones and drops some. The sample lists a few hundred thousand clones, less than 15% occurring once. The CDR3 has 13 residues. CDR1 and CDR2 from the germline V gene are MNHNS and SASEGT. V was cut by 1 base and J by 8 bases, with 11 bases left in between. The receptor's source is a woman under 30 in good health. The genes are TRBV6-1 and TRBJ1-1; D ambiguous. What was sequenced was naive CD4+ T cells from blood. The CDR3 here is CASSEGAPPEAFF. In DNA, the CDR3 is TGTGCCAGCAGTGAAGGGGCACCCCCGGAAGCTTTCTTT.